The rows below give T cell receptor beta chains drawn from one sample of a study of blood T cell repertoires in COVID-19. The repertoire was sequenced with immunoSEQ multiplex PCR; TCRdb's copy has only in-frame clones and lacks some. Of 300,000 to 350,000 clones in the sample, approximately 87% were seen once. Input material: peripheral blood. These receptor sequences come from a woman aged 30 to 39 with COVID-19, enrolled during active disease. CDR3s include the opening cysteine and the closing phenylalanine or tryptophan. The D gene is left open where the match is weak. Expanded clones are given a class, and other clones once, few, many or no size at all.

clone_size	v_call	j_call	d_call	cdr3_length	cdr3_aa	cdr3_nt
once	TRBV7-9	TRBJ1-1	.	15	CASSTRGRLNTEAFF	TGTGCCAGCAGCACCAGGGGACGGCTGAACACTGAAGCTTTCTTT
once	TRBV6-1	TRBJ2-7	.	17	CASSEARVLRGTYEQYF	TGTGCCAGCAGTGAAGCGCGTGTCCTTAGGGGAACCTACGAGCAGTACTTC
once	TRBV3-1/TRBV3-2	TRBJ1-5	TRBD1	16	CASSQDVTGRGQPQHF	TGTGCCAGCAGCCAAGACGTGACAGGGCGAGGTCAGCCCCAGCATTTT
.	TRBV6-5	TRBJ2-1	.	15	CASFEGGSSYNEQFF	TGTGCCAGCTTCGAGGGTGGGAGCTCCTACAATGAGCAGTTCTTC
.	TRBV10-3	TRBJ1-1	.	13	CAIIQGEGGEAFF	TGTGCCATCATTCAGGGAGAAGGGGGTGAAGCTTTCTTT
once	TRBV19	TRBJ2-3	.	16	CASSIRDTSSTDTQYF	TGTGCCAGTAGTATCCGGGACACTTCTAGCACAGATACGCAGTATTTT
.	TRBV12-3/TRBV12-4	TRBJ1-1	.	13	CASTLGVRDEAFF	TGTGCCAGCACCCTTGGGGTGAGGGATGAAGCTTTCTTT
.	TRBV5-4	TRBJ2-7	TRBD2	16	CASSYASSGVNYEQYF	TGTGCCAGCAGCTACGCGAGTAGCGGGGTAAACTACGAGCAGTACTTC
.	TRBV5-1	TRBJ2-1	.	15	CASSFADSSYNEQFF	TGCGCCAGCAGCTTCGCAGACAGCTCCTACAATGAGCAGTTCTTC
.	TRBV9	TRBJ2-1	TRBD2	15	CASSVVGAGGDEQFF	TGTGCCAGCAGCGTAGTGGGAGCGGGGGGTGATGAGCAGTTCTTC
.	TRBV12-5	TRBJ2-1	TRBD1	17	CASGLVRGTGGRDEQFF	TGTGCTAGTGGTTTGGTACGAGGGACAGGGGGCAGGGATGAGCAGTTCTTC
once	TRBV15	TRBJ2-2	.	15	CATSRGIQSIGELFF	TGTGCCACCAGCAGAGGGATACAGAGCATCGGGGAGCTGTTTTTT
.	TRBV3-1/TRBV3-2	TRBJ2-1	TRBD2	15	CASSQSGRSSNEQFF	TGTGCCAGCAGCCAGAGCGGGAGGTCGTCGAATGAGCAGTTCTTC
.	TRBV5-5	TRBJ1-5	.	13	CASSSTVNQPQHF	TGTGCCAGCAGCTCGACAGTTAATCAGCCCCAGCATTTT
once	TRBV19	TRBJ1-6	.	13	CASSRDNHSPLHF	TGTGCCAGTTCCCGGGACAACCATTCACCCCTCCACTTT
.	TRBV19	TRBJ1-2	.	15	CASTTQGQQLYGYTF	TGTGCCAGCACTACACAGGGCCAACAACTCTATGGCTACACCTTC
.	TRBV30	TRBJ2-7	.	13	CAWSGTSHYEQYF	TGTGCCTGGAGTGGGACATCTCACTACGAGCAGTACTTC
.	TRBV12-3/TRBV12-4	TRBJ2-3	.	13	CASSPLLTDTQYF	TGTGCCAGCAGTCCACTTCTCACAGATACGCAGTATTTT
.	TRBV10-3	TRBJ2-5	.	15	CAISESIRERETQYF	TGTGCCATCAGTGAGTCGATCCGGGAAAGGGAGACCCAGTACTTC
.	TRBV5-1	TRBJ1-1	.	14	CASSYDGMNTEAFF	TGCGCCAGCAGCTATGACGGGATGAACACTGAAGCTTTCTTT
.	TRBV10-3	TRBJ2-2	.	13	CAISGLNTGELFF	TGTGCCATCAGTGGGCTGAACACCGGGGAGCTGTTTTTT
once	TRBV29-1	TRBJ2-7	TRBD1	14	CSVARGLTRFEQYF	TGCAGCGTCGCGAGGGGGCTAACGCGGTTCGAGCAGTACTTC
.	TRBV18	TRBJ2-3	TRBD2	15	CASSSSSGRADTQYF	TGTGCCAGCTCATCCTCTAGCGGGAGGGCGGATACGCAGTATTTT
.	TRBV5-8	TRBJ1-5	.	15	CASSLGRLPNQPQHF	TGTGCCAGCAGCTTGGGCAGACTCCCCAATCAGCCCCAGCATTTT
.	TRBV5-4	TRBJ1-2	TRBD1	15	CASNLIGGTGKGYTF	TGTGCCAGCAACCTTATAGGGGGGACAGGGAAAGGCTACACCTTC
.	TRBV6-5	TRBJ2-7	TRBD2	16	CASSYLPTSGRPEQYF	TGTGCCAGCAGTTACTTACCAACTAGCGGACGTCCCGAGCAGTACTTC
.	TRBV28	TRBJ1-2	TRBD1	14	CASNIQGPPYGYTF	TGTGCCAGCAATATACAGGGGCCCCCCTATGGCTACACCTTC
.	TRBV4-2	TRBJ2-2	TRBD2	18	CASSPGLAEIANTGELFF	TGTGCCAGCAGTCCGGGACTAGCGGAGATCGCGAACACCGGGGAGCTGTTTTTT
.	TRBV2	TRBJ2-5	.	15	CASSSTRGARETQYF	TGTGCCAGCAGCTCCACCCGGGGGGCCCGAGAGACCCAGTACTTC
once	TRBV18	TRBJ1-3	.	15	CASSASGDSGNTIYF	TGTGCCAGCTCAGCCTCAGGGGACTCTGGAAACACCATATATTTT
.	TRBV3-1/TRBV3-2	TRBJ2-1	.	14	CASSLSGPANEQFF	TGTGCCAGCAGCTTGAGCGGCCCCGCCAATGAGCAGTTCTTC
.	TRBV29-1	TRBJ1-1	TRBD1	13	CSVNRGGGTEAFF	TGCAGCGTTAACAGGGGAGGTGGCACTGAAGCTTTCTTT
.	TRBV10-3	TRBJ2-4	.	15	CAISELATGEGIQYF	TGTGCCATCAGTGAATTGGCGACAGGGGAGGGCATTCAGTACTTC
.	TRBV5-4	TRBJ2-5	TRBD2	14	CASSLREGRETQYF	TGTGCCAGCAGCTTGAGGGAGGGCCGGGAGACCCAGTACTTC
.	TRBV11-2	TRBJ1-2	.	14	CASSLEQGDYGYTF	TGTGCCAGCAGCTTAGAACAGGGCGACTATGGCTACACCTTC
.	TRBV5-4	TRBJ2-5	TRBD1	16	CASSFSGTGWKETQYF	TGTGCCAGCAGCTTTTCCGGGACAGGGTGGAAGGAGACCCAGTACTTC
.	TRBV29-1	TRBJ1-1	.	13	CSVATERNTEAFF	TGCAGCGTTGCGACAGAGAGGAACACTGAAGCTTTCTTT
.	TRBV19	TRBJ1-5	.	12	CASMGQNQPQHF	TGTGCCAGTATGGGGCAGAATCAGCCCCAGCATTTT
.	TRBV18	TRBJ1-6	.	16	CASSPPTGHDNSPLHF	TGTGCCAGCTCACCACCCACGGGACACGATAATTCACCCCTCCACTTT
once	TRBV7-8	TRBJ2-5	.	13	CASSLQVQETQYF	TGTGCCAGCAGCTTACAGGTCCAAGAGACCCAGTACTTC
.	TRBV23-1	TRBJ2-5	.	14	CASSQSGPQETQYF	TGCGCCAGCAGTCAATCTGGCCCTCAAGAGACCCAGTACTTC
.	TRBV9	TRBJ2-7	.	12	CASSRDSYEQYF	TGTGCCAGCAGCCGTGACAGTTACGAGCAGTACTTC
.	TRBV7-9	TRBJ1-1	TRBD1	16	CASSHFRDRAGTEAFF	TGTGCCAGCAGCCACTTCCGAGACAGGGCCGGCACTGAAGCTTTCTTT
.	TRBV28	TRBJ2-2	.	15	CASTHGAANTGELFF	TGTGCCAGCACTCACGGCGCGGCGAACACCGGGGAGCTGTTTTTT
.	TRBV3-1/TRBV3-2	TRBJ2-1	TRBD1	21	CASSHPGQGIVQVPPYNEQFF	TGTGCCAGCAGCCATCCTGGACAGGGAATTGTTCAGGTTCCCCCCTACAATGAGCAGTTCTTC
once	TRBV4-2	TRBJ1-4	.	15	CASSQTRQVNEKLFF	TGTGCCAGCAGCCAAACGAGACAGGTTAATGAAAAACTGTTTTTT
.	TRBV29-1	TRBJ2-3	TRBD2	16	CSVEVTGTSPTDTQYF	TGCAGCGTTGAGGTGACCGGGACTAGCCCCACAGATACGCAGTATTTT
.	TRBV19	TRBJ2-4	.	13	CASKGTALGIQYF	TGTGCCAGTAAAGGGACTGCCTTGGGCATTCAGTACTTC
once	TRBV3-1/TRBV3-2	TRBJ1-2	.	13	CASSQALLRGYTF	TGTGCCAGCAGCCAAGCTCTGTTGCGGGGCTACACCTTC
.	TRBV9	TRBJ1-1	.	14	CASSVGTGSTEAFF	TGTGCCAGCAGCGTAGGAACGGGGAGTACTGAAGCTTTCTTT
.	TRBV5-4	TRBJ1-2	TRBD1	15	CASSLQGGGPYGYTF	TGTGCCAGCAGCTTGCAGGGGGGCGGCCCCTATGGCTACACCTTC